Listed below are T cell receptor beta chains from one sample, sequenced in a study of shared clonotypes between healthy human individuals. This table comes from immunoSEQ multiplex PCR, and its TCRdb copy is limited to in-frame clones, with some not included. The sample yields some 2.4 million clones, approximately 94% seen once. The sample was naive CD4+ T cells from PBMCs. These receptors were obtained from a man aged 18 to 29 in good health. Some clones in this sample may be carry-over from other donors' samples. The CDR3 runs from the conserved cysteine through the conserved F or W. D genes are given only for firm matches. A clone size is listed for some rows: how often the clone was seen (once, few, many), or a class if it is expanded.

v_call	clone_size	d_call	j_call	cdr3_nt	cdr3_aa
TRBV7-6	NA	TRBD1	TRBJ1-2	TGTGCCAGCAGCTTAGGGGACAGGGGAGTCTATGGCTACACCTTC	CASSLGDRGVYGYTF
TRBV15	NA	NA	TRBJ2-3	TGTGCCACCAGCAGAGGGATAACAGGGGAGGTTAGCACAGATACGCAGTATTTT	CATSRGITGEVSTDTQYF
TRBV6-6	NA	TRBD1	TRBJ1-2	TGTGCCACCGACTTACAGGGGCAAGGTGGCTACACCTTC	CATDLQGQGGYTF
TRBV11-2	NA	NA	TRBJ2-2	TGTGCCAGCAGCTTAGAGGCGGGGAACACCGGGGAGCTGTTTTTT	CASSLEAGNTGELFF
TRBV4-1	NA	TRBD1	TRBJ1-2	TGCGCCAGCAGCCTTGGGACAGGCCCCAGGAGTGGCTACACCTTC	CASSLGTGPRSGYTF
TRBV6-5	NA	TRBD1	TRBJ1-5	TGTGCCAGCAGATCAAACAGGGGGGACAATCAGCCCCAGCATTTT	CASRSNRGDNQPQHF
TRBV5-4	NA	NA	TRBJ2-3	TGTGCCAGCAGCCCGGGGCGCGGGACCTACACAGATACGCAGTATTTT	CASSPGRGTYTDTQYF
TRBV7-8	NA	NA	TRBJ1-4	TGTGCCAGCAGCCAGACAGGCATTAATGAAAAACTGTTTTTT	CASSQTGINEKLFF
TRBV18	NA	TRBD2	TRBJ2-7	TGTGCCAGCTCATCTTTAGCGGGGAGCTACGAGCAGTACTTC	CASSSLAGSYEQYF
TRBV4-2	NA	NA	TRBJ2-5	TGTGCCAGCAGCCTGGGCGCCGTGGGGCAAGAGACCCAGTACTTC	CASSLGAVGQETQYF
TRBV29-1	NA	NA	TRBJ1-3	TGCAGCTCCGGGACTTTGTCCCCGTCATCTGGAAACACCATATATTTT	CSSGTLSPSSGNTIYF
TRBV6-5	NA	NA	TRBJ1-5	TGTGCCAGCAGCCCACAGGGAAATCAGCCCCAGCATTTT	CASSPQGNQPQHF
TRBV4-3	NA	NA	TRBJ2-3	TGCGCCAGCAGCCAAGATAAAGTCGGCAGGCTTTTCACAGATACGCAGTATTTT	CASSQDKVGRLFTDTQYF
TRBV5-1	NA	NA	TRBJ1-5	TGCGCCAGCAGCCCGGGACCGACCAATCAGCCCCAGCATTTT	CASSPGPTNQPQHF
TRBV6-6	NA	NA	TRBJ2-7	TGTGCCAGCAGCACTAGACACTACGAGCAGTACTTC	CASSTRHYEQYF
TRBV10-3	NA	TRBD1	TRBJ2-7	TGTGCGTCCGGGACAGGCTCCTACGAGCAGTACTTC	CASGTGSYEQYF
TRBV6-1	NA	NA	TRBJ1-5	TGTGCCAGCAGTGTTTATGGACAGAACAATCAGCCCCAGCATTTT	CASSVYGQNNQPQHF
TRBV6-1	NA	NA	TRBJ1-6	TGTGCCAGCAGTGAAGCCGAGGAGGGCGCTGGTAATTCACCCCTCCACTTT	CASSEAEEGAGNSPLHF
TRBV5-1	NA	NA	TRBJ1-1	TGCGCCAGCAGCTTTGGGGACATGAACACTGAAGCTTTCTTT	CASSFGDMNTEAFF
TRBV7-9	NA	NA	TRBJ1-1	TGTGCCAGCGCCCGACAGGAGAACACTGAAGCTTTCTTT	CASARQENTEAFF
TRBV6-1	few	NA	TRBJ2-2	TGTGCCAGCAGTCCGGGACTCTCGAACACCGGGGAGCTGTTTTTT	CASSPGLSNTGELFF
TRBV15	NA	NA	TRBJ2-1	TGTGCCACCAGCAGAGTCTTCCGGGGTTTGCAGTTCTTC	CATSRVFRGLQFF
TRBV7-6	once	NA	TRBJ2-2	TGTGCCAGCAGCTTACAACAGCCCAGGAACACCGGGGAGCTGTTTTTT	CASSLQQPRNTGELFF
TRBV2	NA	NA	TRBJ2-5	TGTGCCAGCAGTGAAGCGCGGGACGGGGAGACCCAGTACTTC	CASSEARDGETQYF
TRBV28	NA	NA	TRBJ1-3	TGTGCCAGCATCTCCAGGGGTTTGGGAAACACCATATATTTT	CASISRGLGNTIYF